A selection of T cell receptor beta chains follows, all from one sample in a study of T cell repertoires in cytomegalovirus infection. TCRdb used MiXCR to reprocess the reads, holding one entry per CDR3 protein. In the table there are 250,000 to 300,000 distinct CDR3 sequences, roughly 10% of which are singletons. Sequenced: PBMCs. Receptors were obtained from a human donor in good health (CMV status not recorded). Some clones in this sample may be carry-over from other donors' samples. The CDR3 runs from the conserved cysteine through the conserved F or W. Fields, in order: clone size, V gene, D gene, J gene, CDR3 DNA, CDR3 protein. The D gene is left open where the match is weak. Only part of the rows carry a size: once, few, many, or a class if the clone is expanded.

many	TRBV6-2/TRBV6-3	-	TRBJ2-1	TGTGCCAGCAGTTATGGGGGGATCAACAATGAGCAGTTCTTC	CASSYGGINNEQFF
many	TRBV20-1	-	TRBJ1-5	TGCAGTGTTGCTAGCTCAGGGTGGGGGCCTGGCAATCAGCCCCAGCATTTT	CSVASSGWGPGNQPQHF
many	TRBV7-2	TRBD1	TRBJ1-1	TGTGCCAGTATGACAGGGGGCCAAACTGAAGCTTTCTTT	CASMTGGQTEAFF
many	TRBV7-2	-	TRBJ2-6	TGTGCCAGCACCTTATCTCCGTTGGTTCAGGGGGCCAACGTCCTGACTTTC	CASTLSPLVQGANVLTF
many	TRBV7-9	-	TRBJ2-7	TGTGCCAGCAGCTCCACAGGTCACGAGCAGTACTTC	CASSSTGHEQYF
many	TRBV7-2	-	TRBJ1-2	TGTGCCAGCAGCCAAAGAGGGGCCGTCTATGGCTACACCTTC	CASSQRGAVYGYTF
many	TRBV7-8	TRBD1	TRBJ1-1	TGTGCCAGCAGCTGGGAAATGGGACAGGGGGCGGTAAGAGGGTACACTGAAGCTTTCTTT	CASSWEMGQGAVRGYTEAFF
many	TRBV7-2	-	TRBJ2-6	TGTGCCAGCAGCTCACAGCCCGGGGCCAACGTCCTGACTTTC	CASSSQPGANVLTF
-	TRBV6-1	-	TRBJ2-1	TGTGCCAGCAGAATGACAGGAGGTGAGCAGTTCTTC	CASRMTGGEQFF
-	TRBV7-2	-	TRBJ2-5	TGTGCCAGCAGCTTATACGGGGGTCGGGAGACCCAGTACTTC	CASSLYGGRETQYF
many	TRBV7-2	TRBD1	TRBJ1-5	TGTGCCAGCAGTTTACGACAGGGTAATCAGCCCCAGCATTTT	CASSLRQGNQPQHF
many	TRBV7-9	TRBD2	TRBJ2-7	TGTGCCAGCAGCTTAGCCGGAGGACTAGCGGGAATTCGCCGTTACGAGCAGTACTTC	CASSLAGGLAGIRRYEQYF
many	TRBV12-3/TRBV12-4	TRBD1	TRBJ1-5	TGTGCCAGCAGTCCTCAGGGGGCTGATCAGCCCCAGCATTTT	CASSPQGADQPQHF
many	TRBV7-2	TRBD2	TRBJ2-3	TGTGCCAGCAGCCTAAGACTAGCGGGGGGCTCAGATACGCAGTATTTT	CASSLRLAGGSDTQYF
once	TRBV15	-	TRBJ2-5	TGTGCCACCAGCAGAGCAGGACTCCTAGAGACCCAGTACTTC	CATSRAGLLETQYF
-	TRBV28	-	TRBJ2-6	TGTGCCAGCAGCCACCGGGACCGACGCTCTGGGGCCAACGTCCTGACTTTC	CASSHRDRRSGANVLTF
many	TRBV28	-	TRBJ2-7	TGTGCCAGCGGGTACGAGCAGTACTTC	CASGYEQYF
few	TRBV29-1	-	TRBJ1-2	TGCAGCGTCAGCAACTATGGCTACACCTTC	CSVSNYGYTF
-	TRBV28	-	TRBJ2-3	TGTGCCAGCAACTTGCCAGGGAGTACAGATACGCAGTATTTT	CASNLPGSTDTQYF
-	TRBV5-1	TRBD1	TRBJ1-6	TGCGCCAGCAGCACCGGGGACAGGCCCTATAATTCACCCCTCCACTTT	CASSTGDRPYNSPLHF
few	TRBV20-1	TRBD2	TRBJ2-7	TGCAGCGCTAGCGTCACTAGCGGGGCCTCCTACGAGCAGTACTTC	CSASVTSGASYEQYF
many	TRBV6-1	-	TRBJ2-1	TGTGCCAGCAGTTCCGGGACGCCGAGCTCCTACAATGAGCAGTTCTTC	CASSSGTPSSYNEQFF
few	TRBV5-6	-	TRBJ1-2	TGTGCCAGCAGCTTGAGGGCTTCCCGAGCGGCTGGCTACACCTTC	CASSLRASRAAGYTF
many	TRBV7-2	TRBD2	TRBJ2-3	TGTGCCAGCAGCTTAGCTCCTAGCGGGGGGCCGCCGGGTACGCAGTATTTT	CASSLAPSGGPPGTQYF
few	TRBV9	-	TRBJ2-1	TGTGCCAGCAGCGTAGGGGGGGTTTCCGCCAATGAGCAGTTCTTC	CASSVGGVSANEQFF
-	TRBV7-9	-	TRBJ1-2	TGTGCCAGCAGCGTAGATGACAGACGTTCTAACTATGGCTACACCTTC	CASSVDDRRSNYGYTF
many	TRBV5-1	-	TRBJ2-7	TGCGCCAGCAGCTTGGGGGTGACAGCCGCCTACGAGCAGTACTTC	CASSLGVTAAYEQYF
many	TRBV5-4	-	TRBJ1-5	TGTGCCAGCAGCTTGGGGGGAGGGCAGGGAGGCCAGCCCCAGCATTTT	CASSLGGGQGGQPQHF
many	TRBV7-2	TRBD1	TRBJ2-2	TGTGCCAGCAGCTTACCCCGAGGGGGCGGCACCGGGGAGCTGTTTTTT	CASSLPRGGGTGELFF
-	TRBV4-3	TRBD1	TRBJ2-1	TGCGCCAGCAGCCCCAGGGGGAGCCGAGACAATGAGCAGTTCTTC	CASSPRGSRDNEQFF
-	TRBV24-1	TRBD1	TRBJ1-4	TGTGCCACCAGTGATACCGGGACAGGGATTGAAAAACTGTTTTTT	CATSDTGTGIEKLFF
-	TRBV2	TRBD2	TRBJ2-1	TGTGCCAGCAGATTGACTAGCGGGCCCTACAATGAGCAGTTCTTC	CASRLTSGPYNEQFF
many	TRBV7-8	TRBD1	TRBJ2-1	TGTGCCAGCAGCTCCTCCGGGACAGATTACAATGAGCAGTTCTTC	CASSSSGTDYNEQFF
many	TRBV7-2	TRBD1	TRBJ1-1	TGTGCCAGCAGCTACAGGGGGAGCAGGACTGAAGCTTTCTTT	CASSYRGSRTEAFF
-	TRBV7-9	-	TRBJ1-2	TGTGCCAGCAGCTTACTGGGGGGGGGCGATGGCTACACCTTC	CASSLLGGGDGYTF
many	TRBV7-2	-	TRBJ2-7	TGTGCCAGCAGCAAGACAGCCTCCTACGAGCAGTACTTC	CASSKTASYEQYF
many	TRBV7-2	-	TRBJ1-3	TGTGCCAGCAGACAGGGAGAGGGAAACACCATATATTTT	CASRQGEGNTIYF
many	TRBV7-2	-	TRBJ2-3	TGTGCCAGCAGCTTCCGGGGCCAGACAGTGAATACGCAGTATTTT	CASSFRGQTVNTQYF
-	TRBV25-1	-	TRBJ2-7	TGTGCCAGCAGTGAAGAGCGATTACCCTACGAGCAGTACTTC	CASSEERLPYEQYF
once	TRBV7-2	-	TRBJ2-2	TGTGCCAGCAGGAGGGGTAGGACCGGGGAGCTGTTTTTT	CASRRGRTGELFF
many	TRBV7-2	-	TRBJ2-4	TGTGCCAGCAGCTTTTCGTCTTGGGGACAAAACATTCAGTACTTC	CASSFSSWGQNIQYF
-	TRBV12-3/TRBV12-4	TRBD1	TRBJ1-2	TGTGCCAGCAGGATCACAGGGGGCCGCGCGGGACTCTATGGCTACACCTTC	CASRITGGRAGLYGYTF
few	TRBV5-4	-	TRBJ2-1	TGTGCCAGCAGCTTGGACGAGGGGTTAAAGCAGTTCTTC	CASSLDEGLKQFF
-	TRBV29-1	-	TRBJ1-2	TGCAGCGTTGTGGTGGGGACCACTAACTATGGCTACACCTTC	CSVVVGTTNYGYTF
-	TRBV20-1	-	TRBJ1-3	TGCAGTGCTGACAGCCTAAACTCTGGAAACACCATATATTTT	CSADSLNSGNTIYF
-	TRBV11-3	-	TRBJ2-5	TGTGCCAGCAGCAAGGGGGGGGAAGAGACCCAGTACTTC	CASSKGGEETQYF
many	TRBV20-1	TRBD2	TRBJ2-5	TGCAGTGCTAGGACTAGCGTAGGGACCCAGTACTTC	CSARTSVGTQYF
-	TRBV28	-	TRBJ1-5	TGTGCCAGCAGGTCTCAAGGGGTTGAGCCCCAGCATTTT	CASRSQGVEPQHF
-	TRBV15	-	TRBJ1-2	TGTGCCACCAGCCGGAAACAGTCAGGGCACTATGGCTACACCTTC	CATSRKQSGHYGYTF
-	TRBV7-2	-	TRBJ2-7	TGTGCCAGCAGCTTAGCGCTGGGGGCGATGGCCTACGAGCAGTACTTC	CASSLALGAMAYEQYF
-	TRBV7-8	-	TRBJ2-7	TGTGCCAGCAGCCTGCCCCCCTTGTACGAGCAGTACTTC	CASSLPPLYEQYF
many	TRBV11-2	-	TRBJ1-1	TGTGCCAGCAGCTTAGGAGAGACTGAAGCTTTCTTT	CASSLGETEAFF
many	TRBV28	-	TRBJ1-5	TGTGCCAGCAGTTTAGTAGCAGGTCCCCAGCCCCAGCATTTT	CASSLVAGPQPQHF
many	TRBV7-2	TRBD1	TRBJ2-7	TGTGCCAGCAGCTTAGGGTGGCCGAGACAGGGTTCCGAGCAGTACTTC	CASSLGWPRQGSEQYF
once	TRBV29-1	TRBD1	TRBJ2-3	TGCAGCTCAGGGGGCAGCGCCGGTCGCACAGATACGCAGTATTTT	CSSGGSAGRTDTQYF